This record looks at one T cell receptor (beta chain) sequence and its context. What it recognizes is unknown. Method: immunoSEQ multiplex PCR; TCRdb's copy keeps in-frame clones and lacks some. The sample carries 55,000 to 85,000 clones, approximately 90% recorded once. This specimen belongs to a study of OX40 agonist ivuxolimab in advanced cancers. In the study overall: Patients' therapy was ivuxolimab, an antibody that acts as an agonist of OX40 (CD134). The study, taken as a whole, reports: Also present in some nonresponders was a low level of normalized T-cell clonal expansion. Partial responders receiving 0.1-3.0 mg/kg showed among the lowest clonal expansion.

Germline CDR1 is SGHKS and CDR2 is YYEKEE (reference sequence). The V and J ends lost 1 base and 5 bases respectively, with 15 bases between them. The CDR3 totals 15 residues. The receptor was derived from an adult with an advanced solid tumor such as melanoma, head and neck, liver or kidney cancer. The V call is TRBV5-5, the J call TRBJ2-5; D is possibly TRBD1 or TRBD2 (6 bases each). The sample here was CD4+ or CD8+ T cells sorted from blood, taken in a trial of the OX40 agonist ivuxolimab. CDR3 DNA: TGTGCCAGCAGCTTGCTCGGGGGCCTACGTGAGACCCAGTACTTC. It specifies CASSLLGGLRETQYF.